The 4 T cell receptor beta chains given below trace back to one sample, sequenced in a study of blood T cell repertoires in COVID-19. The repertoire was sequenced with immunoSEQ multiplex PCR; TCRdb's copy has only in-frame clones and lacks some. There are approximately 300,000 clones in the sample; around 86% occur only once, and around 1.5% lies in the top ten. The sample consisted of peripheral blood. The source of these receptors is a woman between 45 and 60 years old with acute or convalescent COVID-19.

DNA of the CDR3: TGCGCCAGCAGCTTGTTGGGGTGGGGACAGGGACACCACGAGCAGTACTTC. Its translation: CASSLLGWGQGHHEQYF. The V call is TRBV5-1, the J call TRBJ2-7, with 9 nucleotides matching TRBD1. V was clipped by 1 base and J by 5 bases; unmatched bases: 13. CDR1 is SGHRS, CDR2 YFSETQ, per germline. There are 17 residues in the CDR3. The full variable domain, its missing parts supplied by reference TRBV5-1 and TRBJ2-7, is KAGVTQTPRYLIKTRGQQVTLSCSPISGHRSVSWYQQTPGQGLQFLFEYFSETQRNKGNFPGRFSGRQFSNSRSEMNVSTLELGDSALYLCASSLLGWGQGHHEQYFGPGTRLTVT.

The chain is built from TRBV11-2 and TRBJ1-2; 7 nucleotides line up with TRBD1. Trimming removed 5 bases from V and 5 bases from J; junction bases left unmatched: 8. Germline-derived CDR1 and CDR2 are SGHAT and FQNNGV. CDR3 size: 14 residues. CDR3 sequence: CASSQNRGGYGYTF. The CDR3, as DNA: TGTGCCAGCAGCCAAAACAGGGGCGGGTATGGCTACACCTTC.

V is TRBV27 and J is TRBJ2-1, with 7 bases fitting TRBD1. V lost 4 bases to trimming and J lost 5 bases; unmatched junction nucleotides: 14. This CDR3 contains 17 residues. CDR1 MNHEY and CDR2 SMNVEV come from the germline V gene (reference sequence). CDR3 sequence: CASSSPPGRDRHNEQFF. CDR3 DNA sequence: TGTGCCAGCAGTTCGCCCCCGGGAAGGGACAGACACAATGAGCAGTTCTTC.

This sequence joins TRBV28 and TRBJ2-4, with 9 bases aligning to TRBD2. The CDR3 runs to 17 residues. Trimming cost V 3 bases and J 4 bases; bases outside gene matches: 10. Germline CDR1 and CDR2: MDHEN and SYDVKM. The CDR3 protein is CASSFGFSSGVKNIQYF. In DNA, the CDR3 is TGTGCCAGCAGTTTCGGGTTTTCTAGCGGGGTTAAAAACATTCAGTACTTC.